The subject of this entry is one T cell receptor (beta chain). Antigen: not known. These data originate in a study of CD8 T cell repertoires and HIV-1 epitope variants. Study context: An uncultured baseline aliquot held 1M T cells.

Per germline, CDR1 SGHTA and CDR2 FQGNSA. V dropped 1 base and J dropped 2 bases, with 11 bases sitting between them. The CDR3 sequence is 15 residues long. Clones were read by immunoSEQ multiplex PCR, and TCRdb kept only the in-frame ones, dropping some. The sample shows roughly 5,000 clones, under 70% of them seen only once. The sample taken for sequencing was cultured CD8+ T cells derived from PBMCs. This chain uses TRBV7-2 with TRBJ2-5; a weak D match, TRBD1 (5 bases). This TCR was sampled from a male donor with HIV. The DNA of the CDR3 is TGTGCCAGCAGCTTAGTAGACAGATCACAAGAGACCCAGTACTTC. It is translated as CASSLVDRSQETQYF.